This T cell receptor beta chain derives from a study of response to subunit inactivated influenza vaccine. The V and J ends lost 2 bases and 4 bases respectively, with 9 bases between them. This CDR3 contains 14 residues. This clonotype occurred many times. Its antigen is unidentified. Findings of the study overall: Seasonal influenza vaccination, on each occasion, was suggested by the authors to recruit few new T cells.

TCRdb independently ran MiXCR on the RT-PCR reads; one entry per CDR3 protein. The table lists 500,000 to 550,000 distinct CDR3 sequences, roughly 8.2% of them singletons, with over 10% in the top ten. This chain links TRBV12-3 or TRBV12-4 with TRBJ1-3, with D hard to call. Specimen: PBMCs from blood, collected around 25 months after vaccination. The receptor comes from a man aged 50 to 75 who received an inactivated influenza vaccine. CDR3 in amino acids: CASSLRRTGNTIYF. CDR3 DNA: TGTGCCAGCAGTTTACGGCGGACGGGAAACACCATATATTTT.